One sample yielded the 3 T cell receptor beta chains listed below, sequenced in a study of monozygotic twins with inflammatory bowel disease (dated by TCRdb to the late 2010s). Libraries were built with 5' RACE. Sequencer: Illumina HiSeq 2500. Through TCRdb reprocessing, the reads give one entry per CDR3 protein sequence; DNA is omitted. The sample table records about 300,000 distinct CDR3 sequences. Together, the top ten hold roughly 5.8% of the sample. Sequenced material: blood. The receptors here all came from a human donor with ulcerative colitis or Crohn's disease, or a healthy co-twin of an affected twin (not recorded which).

The chain employs TRBV12-3 or TRBV12-4 and TRBJ1-5; there is no DNA to check the TCRdb D call of TRBD1. CDR3 length: 13 residues. This chain's CDR3 is CASSGTGGQPQHF.

This chain uses TRBV7-2 with TRBJ1-5. CDR1 and CDR2 (germline): SGHTA, FQGNSA. The CDR3 sequence is 16 residues long. The CDR3 loop is CASSLKGGDSNQPQHF.

This chain uses TRBV3-1 with TRBJ2-2; TCRdb selects TRBD2, and the lack of DNA leaves this call unchecked. The CDR3 totals 18 residues. CDR1 is LGHDT and CDR2 is YNNKEL in the germline V gene (reference sequence). CDR3 loop: CASSHWREPNANTGELFF.